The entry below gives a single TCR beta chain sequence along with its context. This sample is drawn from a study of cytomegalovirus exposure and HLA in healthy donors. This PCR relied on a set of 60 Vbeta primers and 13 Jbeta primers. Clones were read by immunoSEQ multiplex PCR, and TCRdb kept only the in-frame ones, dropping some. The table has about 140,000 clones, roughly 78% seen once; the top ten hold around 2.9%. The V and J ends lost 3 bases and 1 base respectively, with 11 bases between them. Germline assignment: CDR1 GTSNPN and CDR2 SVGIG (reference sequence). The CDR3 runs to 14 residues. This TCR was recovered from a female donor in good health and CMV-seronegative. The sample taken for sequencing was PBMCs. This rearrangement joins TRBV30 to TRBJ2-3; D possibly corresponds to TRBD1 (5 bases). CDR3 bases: TGTGCCTGGAGCGACAGTTACGGCACAGATACGCAGTATTTT. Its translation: CAWSDSYGTDTQYF.